This T cell receptor (beta chain) was sequenced for a study of CXCR3-negative and CXCR3-positive naive CD8 T cells. General study findings and limits: Naive subsets had comparable surface CD5, so TRB CDR3 properties gauged TCR strength. Against CXCR3-negative naive cells, CXCR3-positive naive cells showed more hydrophobic TRB CDR3s.

With respect to this clonotype: The antigen is not known.

The CDR3 has 15 residues. Germline CDR1 LGHDT, CDR2 YNNKEL (reference sequence). Triplicate sorts of 250,000 to 350,000 cells per CD8+ subset. Via 5' RACE with UMI labels, TRB cDNA libraries were prepared. TCRdb re-called the 5' RACE reads and shows each CDR3 protein once, DNA omitted. The sample spans 85,000 to 120,000 distinct CDR3 sequences; the ten largest clones claim over 0.35%. Sample: naive CXCR3+ CD8+ T cells from blood. Stated subset: CD45RO-CCR7+CD27+CD95- naive CD8+ T cells expressing CXCR3 (TNR3+). This sequence originates from a human donor in good health. Some clones in this sample may be carry-over from other donors' samples. The chain links TRBV3-1 to TRBJ1-1; the D call of TRBD1 rests on TCRdb alone, since no DNA is present to check it. The CDR3 sequence is CASSQDWGANTEAFF.